The sequence of this T cell receptor beta chain was determined in a study of human T cells and chemical hapten exposure. Study as a whole: Skin on the upper inner arm, approximately 2 cm by approximately 2 cm in size, was sensitized with 2% DPC. Variation in per-sample TCR yields came mainly from small pooled library volume differences.

Within the library, unique molecular identifiers were attached to each individual cDNA molecule. Each CDR3 protein gets one entry after TCRdb re-called the RACE reads with MiXCR. Among about 90,000 distinct CDR3 sequences listed, approximately 11% were seen once. Germline-derived CDR1 and CDR2 are SGHRS and YFSETQ. This CDR3 comprises 17 residues. V dropped 0 bases and J dropped 5 bases, with 20 bases sitting between them. Many counts were recorded for this clonotype. Antigen: not known. Time point noted: patch test 3, about 24 weeks after DPC sensitization. As to treatment: therapeutic diphenylcyclopropenone sensitization with weekly scalp DPC. Regarding the study as a whole: TCRs at a frequency above 1 in 1000 stayed unchanged with DPC sensitization.

This specimen consisted of whole blood, obtained in connection with sensitization to the hapten diphenylcyclopropenone (DPC). V and J are TRBV5-1 and TRBJ1-2, with D maybe TRBD1 (6 bases). This sequence originates from a woman in her thirties with alopecia areata. Some clones in this sample may be carry-over from other donors' samples. CDR3 in amino acids: CASSLGSQGADRYGYTF. CDR3 DNA sequence: TGCGCCAGCAGCTTGGGTTCACAGGGCGCGGATCGGTATGGCTACACCTTC.